Shown below are 25 T cell receptor beta chains from a single sample sequenced in a study of CD8+CD57+ T cells in acquired aplastic anemia. According to the study, genomic DNA was the template for TCR beta VDJ and CDR3 profiling. TCRdb called the reads again in MiXCR, with one record for every CDR3 protein. The repertoire holds about 130,000 distinct CDR3 sequences, 40% to 60% seen once, with about 2.5% in the top ten. What was sequenced was sorted CD4+, CD8+, or CD8+CD57+ T cells (not recorded which) from PBMCs. The receptors were gathered from a human donor in good health, serving as a control.

This clonotype was found many times. At one end the junction does not follow the germline gene, possibly because of a read error. The V call is TRBV20-1, the J call TRBJ2-5; 7 positions agree with TRBD2. The length of the CDR3 is 13 residues. Germline CDR1 is DFQATT and CDR2 is SNEGSKA (reference sequence). CDR3 sequence (DNA): TGCAGTGCTAGCCGGGGGGACCAAAAGACCCAGTACTTC. Translation gives CSASRGDQKTQYF.

The chain has TRBV7-8 and TRBJ2-1; D possibly corresponds to TRBD1 (5 bases). From germline, CDR1 is SGHVS and CDR2 FQNEAQ. Trimming pared 5 bases from V and 5 bases from J, leaving 10 bases between. This CDR3 is built from 13 residues. The CDR3 bases are TGTGCCAGCAGCCCCCCGACAGACAATGAGCAGTTCTTC. It is translated as CASSPPTDNEQFF.

This clonotype was counted many times. The chain is built from TRBV14 and TRBJ1-2; 8 bases match TRBD1. Germline assignment: CDR1 SGHDN and CDR2 FVKESK. The CDR3 runs 15 residues. V trimming: 4 bases; J trimming: 7 bases; junction bases outside the gene matches: 11. The CDR3 reads CASSPQDREPRGYTF. The CDR3 nucleotides are TGTGCCAGCAGCCCTCAGGACAGGGAACCCCGTGGCTACACCTTC.

This clonotype has more than one count but fewer than ten. The rearrangement joins TRBV10-2 to TRBJ1-2; no clear D gene. The V end lost 6 bases, the J end lost 5 bases, and 10 bases lay between the germline ends. The CDR3 runs to 12 residues. Germline V CDR1 and CDR2: WSHSY, SAAADI. The CDR3 DNA follows: TGCGCCAGCAGCCAGACTTCTTATGGCTACACCTTC. This codes for CASSQTSYGYTF.

At least ten counts were recorded for this clonotype. The chain links TRBV27 to TRBJ2-5; D not resolved. Germline loops: CDR1 MNHEY, CDR2 SMNVEV (reference sequence). The V end lost 6 bases, the J end lost 2 bases, and 10 bases lay between the germline ends. This CDR3 region has 13 residues. The CDR3 nucleotides are TGTGCCAGCAGACGGACCGAGCAAGAGACCCAGTACTTC. Translation: CASRRTEQETQYF.

The chain combines TRBV29-1 with TRBJ1-2; TRBD1 might be the D (5 bases). Trimming stripped 4 bases from V and 4 bases from J, with 10 bases between. The CDR3 runs to 12 residues. Looked up from germline, CDR1 is SQVTM and CDR2 is ANQGSEA. The CDR3 DNA reads TGCAGCGTTGTGGGGGACGCCTATGGCTACACCTTC. Translation gives CSVVGDAYGYTF. Looking up the rest from reference TRBV29-1 and TRBJ1-2 gives the full variable domain: SAVISQKPSRDICQRGTSLTIQCQVDSQVTMMFWYRQQPGQSLTLIATANQGSEATYESGFVIDKFPISRPNLTFSTLTVSNMSPEDSSIYLCSVVGDAYGYTFGSGTRLTVV.

The V and J genes are TRBV19 and TRBJ2-6, with D possibly matching TRBD2 (6 bases). The CDR3 loop spans 15 amino acids. The V and J ends lost 6 bases and 4 bases respectively, with 13 bases between them. Germline CDR1 reads LNHDA; CDR2 reads SQIVND (reference sequence). CDR3 region: CASRRRGGGANVLTF. The CDR3 DNA is TGTGCCAGTAGGCGGAGGGGTGGCGGGGCCAACGTCCTGACTTTC.

This clonotype was seen repeatedly, ten times or more. In nucleotides, the CDR3 is TGTGCCAGCAGTGAATCGCGGCAGGGGAGGGGAGAGACCCAGTACTTC. It is translated as CASSESRQGRGETQYF. The genes are TRBV25-1 and TRBJ2-5, with D maybe TRBD2 (7 bases). The CDR3 sequence is 16 residues long. The V end lost 1 base, the J end lost 4 bases, and 16 bases lay between the germline ends. Germline values: CDR1 MGHDK, CDR2 SYGVNS.

This clonotype was detected many times. The CDR3 sequence: CATSRRKTGETEAFF. The DNA for the CDR3 is TGTGCCACCAGCAGAAGGAAGACAGGGGAGACTGAAGCTTTCTTT. The genes are TRBV15 and TRBJ1-1, with 8 bases identical to TRBD1. CDR1 is LNHNV and CDR2 is YYDKDF in the germline V gene (reference sequence). This CDR3 is built from 15 residues. The V and J ends lost 2 bases and 5 bases, in that order; junction bases with no gene match: 7.

The J gene is TRBJ1-5, the V gene TRBV7-8; D remains unclear. CDR1 and CDR2 (germline): SGHVS, FQNEAQ. Between the trimmed V and J ends, which lost 5 bases and 0 bases, there was a span of 17 bases. The CDR3 totals 17 residues. The CDR3 DNA reads TGTGCCAGCAGCCCCAAAGCGAGGGCAGTTAGCAATCAGCCCCAGCATTTT. It encodes CASSPKARAVSNQPQHF. Drawing the rest from reference TRBV7-8 and TRBJ1-5, the complete variable domain is GAGVSQSPRYKVAKRGQDVALRCDPISGHVSLFWYQQALGQGPEFLTYFQNEAQLDKSGLPSDRFFAERPEGSVSTLKIQRTQQEDSAVYLCASSPKARAVSNQPQHFGDGTRLSIL.

The rearrangement joins TRBV10-3 to TRBJ1-1; D remains ambiguous. The ends were cut back, 4 bases at V and 1 base at J, with 10 bases in the middle. The germline V gene has CDR1 ENHRY and CDR2 SYGVKD. The CDR3 sequence is 14 residues long. Here the CDR3 reads CAISGREPNTEAFF. The CDR3 nucleotides read TGTGCCATCAGTGGCAGAGAGCCGAACACTGAAGCTTTCTTT.

The gene calls are TRBV15 and TRBJ1-1, with 7 bases matching TRBD1. Germline V lookup: CDR1 LNHNV, CDR2 YYDKDF (reference sequence). The CDR3 extends over 16 amino acids. Germline trimming cut 1 base from V and 2 bases from J; bases unmatched to any gene: 7. CDR3 amino acids: CATSRGPQGSNTEAFF. CDR3 DNA: TGTGCCACCAGCAGAGGGCCACAGGGGTCAAACACTGAAGCTTTCTTT.

A word on this clonotype: One end of the junction does not line up with germline, which may come from a read error. The V and J genes are TRBV5-3 and TRBJ1-1; D unresolved. TRBV5-3 is assigned to the ORF class and has an uncertain function. The CDR3 runs to 12 residues. The chain's CDR3 is CASSSSLTEAFF. The CDR3 region has the DNA TGTGCCAGCAGCTCGAGTTTGACTGAAGCTTTCTTT.

This chain joins TRBV7-6 and TRBJ1-6; D gene unclear. CDR3 size: 13 residues. Germline-derived CDR1 and CDR2 are SGHVS and FNYEAQ. The V gene lost 4 bases and the J gene lost 7 bases, with 8 bases spanning the gap. Here the CDR3 reads CASSYGPNSPLHF. CDR3 coding DNA: TGTGCCAGCAGCTATGGACCGAATTCACCCCTCCACTTT.

This clonotype came up once. The chain combines TRBV15 with TRBJ2-5, with 11 bases aligning to TRBD2. CDR3 length: 14 residues. Looked up from germline, CDR1 is LNHNV and CDR2 is YYDKDF (reference sequence). J gave up 4 bases and V 5 bases, and 3 bases lay outside the gene matches. The CDR3 region is CATSPTSGGETQYF. CDR3 in DNA: TGTGCCACCAGCCCAACTAGCGGGGGAGAGACCCAGTACTTC.

The rearrangement uses TRBV7-9 and TRBJ2-1; no clear D gene. Germline V gene data show CDR1 as SEHNR and CDR2 as FQNEAQ (reference sequence). The ends were cut back, 7 bases at V and 8 bases at J, with 12 bases in the middle. The CDR3 has 12 amino acids. For the CDR3, the DNA is TGTGCCAGCAACACAAGGATGGATGAGCAGTTCTTC. Its protein is CASNTRMDEQFF. The full variable domain, with the rest looked up from reference TRBV7-9 and TRBJ2-1, is DTGVSQNPRHKITKRGQNVTFRCDPISEHNRLYWYRQTLGQGPEFLTYFQNEAQLEKSRLLSDRFSAERPKGSFSTLEIQRTEQGDSAMYLCASNTRMDEQFFGPGTRLTVL.

Comments on this clonotype: A clone one base away is much larger, so this may be a read error. The chain is built from TRBV6-1 and TRBJ1-4; no clear D gene. The germline CDR1 and CDR2 sequences are MNHNS and SASEGT. CDR3 length: 13 residues. CDR3 region: CASSERPHERLFF. CDR3 nucleotide sequence: TGTGCCAGCAGTGAACGGCCTCATGAAAGACTGTTTTTT.

V and J are TRBV24-1 and TRBJ2-1; 9 nucleotides align to TRBD1. Germline CDR1 reads KGHDR; CDR2 reads SFDVKD. The V gene end was trimmed by 5 bases and the J gene end by 9 bases; junction bases not matched to a gene: 7. This CDR3 has 14 amino acids. The chain's CDR3 is CATSGDRESREQFF. The CDR3 DNA is TGTGCCACCAGTGGGGACAGGGAATCGCGTGAGCAGTTCTTC.

The CDR3, as DNA: TGTGCCAACAGCCCCGCGGCTTATAATTCACCCCTCCACTTT. Translation gives CANSPAAYNSPLHF. V gene TRBV2 combines with J gene TRBJ1-6; the D is unclear. The CDR3 is 14 residues long. Germline V gene data show CDR1 as SNHLY and CDR2 as FYNNEI. Trimming left V 10 bases short and J 4 bases short, with 14 bases between.

The genes are TRBV2 and TRBJ2-5, with a weak D call TRBD2 (6 bases). This CDR3 is built from 14 residues. V was trimmed by 7 bases and J by 0 bases, leaving 12 bases between them. Germline lookup yields CDR1 SNHLY and CDR2 FYNNEI. The CDR3 nucleotides read TGTGCCAGCAAGGAGGGCTGGAACCAAGAGACCCAGTACTTC. Translated, it gives CASKEGWNQETQYF.

The sample holds many counts of this clonotype. This chain joins TRBV4-1 and TRBJ1-4; TRBD1 agrees at 7 bases. J was trimmed by 3 bases and V by 4 bases; bases with no gene match: 5. There are 15 residues in the CDR3. Germline assignment: CDR1 MGHRA and CDR2 YSYEKL. DNA for the CDR3: TGCGCCAGCAGCCCCCAGGGACAGTCTAATGAAAAACTGTTTTTT. This sequence encodes CASSPQGQSNEKLFF.

A note on this clonotype: The final CDR3 position lacks the conserved phenylalanine or tryptophan, pointing to a likely read error. The chain recombines TRBV19 with TRBJ1-5; D unresolved. Germline lookup yields CDR1 LNHDA and CDR2 SQIVND (reference sequence). V was shortened by 0 bases and J by 5 bases, with 17 bases between the two germline ends. The CDR3 contains 17 residues. This CDR3 reads CASSIESSGYGDQPQHS. CDR3 DNA sequence: TGTGCCAGTAGTATAGAAAGCTCGGGGTATGGGGATCAGCCCCAGCATTCT.

The J gene is TRBJ2-7, the V gene TRBV25-1, with a possible D match to TRBD2 (7 bases). The CDR3 is made up of 14 amino acids. The germline V gene encodes CDR1 MGHDK and CDR2 SYGVNS. V lost 4 bases to trimming and J lost 3 bases, with 13 bases between them. The CDR3 reads CASSGGGRGYEQYF. In DNA form, the CDR3 reads TGTGCCAGCAGTGGGGGGGGCAGGGGCTACGAGCAGTACTTC.

This clonotype was counted ten times or more. This chain uses TRBV12-3 or TRBV12-4 with TRBJ2-6; 7 bases match TRBD1. The CDR3 loop spans 17 amino acids. With 5 bases clipped from V and 0 bases from J, the junction kept 7 bases outside the gene matches. The CDR3 sequence is CASSTRTGSSGANVLTF. The CDR3 nucleotides read TGTGCCAGCAGTACCCGGACAGGATCCTCTGGGGCCAACGTCCTGACTTTC.

This clonotype has a single count. The V gene is TRBV29-1, the J gene TRBJ2-3, with a weak D call TRBD1 (5 bases). CDR3 length: 13 amino acids. Trimming shortened V by 6 bases and J by 2 bases, and 12 bases separated the two germline ends. Germline assignment: CDR1 SQVTM and CDR2 ANQGSEA. The CDR3 DNA is TGCAGCGTAATAAGGGGATTCACAGATACGCAGTATTTT. Translating gives CSVIRGFTDTQYF.